What follows are 16 T cell receptor beta chains derived from one specimen sequenced in a study of T cell responses to AZD1222 COVID-19 vaccine. Assay used: immunoSEQ multiplex PCR; TCRdb lists only in-frame clones, some missing. The sample holds 150,000 or so clones, 70% to 90% seen once. Specimen: peripheral blood, collected 28 days after the second dose of the MenACWY control vaccine. The origin of the receptors is an adult who received the MenACWY meningococcal vaccine as a control.

The chain joins TRBV28 to TRBJ1-4; TRBD1 agrees at 10 bases. The CDR3 spans 15 residues. Trimming cost V 5 bases and J 5 bases; bases outside gene matches: 5. Germline V gene sequence: CDR1 MDHEN, CDR2 SYDVKM. CDR3 coding DNA: TGTGCCAGCAGTCCGCCGGGACAGGGGAATGAAAAACTGTTTTTT. The encoded protein is CASSPPGQGNEKLFF. Looking up the rest from reference TRBV28 and TRBJ1-4 gives the full variable domain: DVKVTQSSRYLVKRTGEKVFLECVQDMDHENMFWYRQDPGLGLRLIYFSYDVKMKEKGDIPEGYSVSREKKERFSLILESASTNQTSMYLCASSPPGQGNEKLFFGSGTQLSVL.

The chain links TRBV5-1 to TRBJ2-5, with TRBD2 matching over 13 bases. The CDR3 is 16 residues long. V dropped 3 bases and J dropped 2; count of bases not matched to a gene: 4. Germline V gene sequence: CDR1 SGHRS, CDR2 YFSETQ. The CDR3 sequence: CASSSGTSGAQETQYF. The CDR3 DNA reads as TGCGCCAGCAGCTCAGGGACTAGCGGGGCTCAAGAGACCCAGTACTTC.

This clone was recorded only once. The chain is built from TRBV7-8 and TRBJ1-2; 12 bases line up with TRBD1. CDR3 length: 15 amino acids. The V segment lost 5 bases and the J segment 3 bases; nucleotides outside the gene matches: 4. The germline gives CDR1 SGHVS, CDR2 FQNEAQ. The CDR3 DNA reads TGTGCCAGCAGCCCCGGGACAGGGGGCGACTATGGCTACACCTTC. This sequence encodes CASSPGTGGDYGYTF.

The genes are TRBV19 and TRBJ1-1; 9 bases agree with TRBD1. V was clipped by 5 bases and J by 1 base; unmatched bases: 8. Germline-derived CDR1 and CDR2 are LNHDA and SQIVND (reference sequence). The CDR3 spans 16 residues. The CDR3 is CASSARLGQGNTEAFF. CDR3 DNA: TGTGCCAGTAGTGCCCGTTTGGGACAGGGGAACACTGAAGCTTTCTTT.

The chain uses TRBV29-1 and TRBJ1-2; 8 bases map to TRBD1. Looked up from germline, CDR1 is SQVTM and CDR2 is ANQGSEA. There are 13 residues in the CDR3. With 6 bases clipped from V and 3 bases from J, the junction kept 6 bases outside the gene matches. This CDR3 reads CSVSTGADYGYTF. The CDR3 DNA sequence: TGCAGCGTCTCGACAGGGGCAGACTATGGCTACACCTTC.

The CDR3 DNA sequence: TGTGCCAGCAGTTTATATTTCGGGCCCGCAGGGTCTGGCTGCGAGCAGTACTTC. This gives the protein CASSLYFGPAGSGCEQYF. The V gene is TRBV27, the J gene TRBJ2-7; TRBD1 is a possible D gene (5 bases). Trimming shortened V by 1 base and J by 6 bases, and 25 bases separated the two germline ends. Per the germline V gene, CDR1 is MNHEY and CDR2 is SMNVEV (reference sequence). The CDR3 has 18 amino acids.

This clone has a single count. The DNA for the CDR3 is TGTGCCATCAGGGTGGGGCGGGACAGAAGTGAGCAGTTCTTC. Translating gives CAIRVGRDRSEQFF. V gene TRBV10-3 combines with J gene TRBJ2-1; weak D call: TRBD1 (7 bases). The V end was cut by 6 bases, the J end by 9 bases, with 18 bases between. This CDR3 is 14 amino acids long. CDR1 is ENHRY, CDR2 SYGVKD, per germline.

V usage is TRBV7-2 and J usage is TRBJ2-3; D is uncertain. The ends were cut back, 4 bases at V and 4 bases at J, with 12 bases in the middle. Germline CDR1 and CDR2: SGHTA and FQGNSA. This CDR3 has 14 residues. CDR3 protein: CASSSSLIPDTQYF. CDR3 coding DNA: TGTGCCAGCAGCTCCAGCCTTATCCCAGATACGCAGTATTTT.

V and J are TRBV2 and TRBJ1-5; a weak D match, TRBD1 (6 bases). Germline values: CDR1 SNHLY, CDR2 FYNNEI. This CDR3 region has 14 residues. Between the trimmed V and J ends, which lost 4 bases and 6 bases, there was a span of 13 bases. CDR3 amino acids: CASSVVQGLQPQHF. The CDR3 DNA reads TGTGCCAGCAGTGTGGTTCAGGGGCTTCAGCCCCAGCATTTT.

The chain is built from TRBV27 and TRBJ2-3; tentatively, D is TRBD1 or TRBD2 (6 bases each). Germline loops: CDR1 MNHEY, CDR2 SMNVEV (reference sequence). V was pared by 8 bases and J by 0 bases, with 18 bases between. The CDR3 has 16 residues. The CDR3 region has the DNA TGTGCCAGCGGGGGGCAAGGGACTTTTAGCACAGATACGCAGTATTTT. Its protein product is CASGGQGTFSTDTQYF.

This chain connects TRBV4-1 to TRBJ1-1; 10 bases fit TRBD1. This CDR3 comprises 16 residues. Germline V gene sequence: CDR1 MGHRA, CDR2 YSYEKL. V lost 0 bases and J lost 0; bases outside the gene matches: 1. The CDR3 spells CASSQEDRGMNTEAFF. The CDR3 DNA follows: TGCGCCAGCAGCCAAGAGGACAGGGGGATGAACACTGAAGCTTTCTTT.

This clone showed up just once. This chain joins TRBV11-2 and TRBJ2-3, with a tentative D call TRBD1 (5 bases). CDR1 is SGHAT and CDR2 is FQNNGV in the germline V gene. The CDR3 contains 16 residues. Trimming stripped 6 bases from V and 1 base from J, with 17 bases between. Here the CDR3 DNA reads TGTGCCAGCAGTTATTTCAGGGATTTAGGCACAGATACGCAGTATTTT. It is translated as CASSYFRDLGTDTQYF.

V usage is TRBV7-9 and J usage is TRBJ1-2, with 11 nucleotides matching TRBD1. The CDR3 runs to 16 residues. V dropped 0 bases and J dropped 8; count of bases not matched to a gene: 8. Per germline, CDR1 SEHNR and CDR2 FQNEAQ (reference sequence). The CDR3 DNA reads as TGTGCCAGCAGCTTAGCGAATGGACAGGGGGCGAGCGGCTACACCTTC. Translated: CASSLANGQGASGYTF.

The chain combines TRBV2 with TRBJ2-1, with D possibly being TRBD2 (5 bases). The CDR3 is 12 residues long. Trimming removed 4 bases at V and 4 bases at J, with 5 bases between. The germline gives CDR1 SNHLY, CDR2 FYNNEI. In DNA form, the CDR3 reads TGTGCCAGCAGTGCGGGGTACAATGAGCAGTTCTTC. This gives the protein CASSAGYNEQFF.

This clone turned up a few times. J is TRBJ1-6 and V is TRBV5-1; D is uncertain. CDR1 SGHRS and CDR2 YFSETQ come from the germline V gene. CDR3 length: 13 residues. Trimming removed 5 bases at V and 10 bases at J, with 13 bases between. The CDR3 DNA sequence: TGCGCCAGCAGAGAGAGGTTGGAATCACCCCTCCACTTT. This codes for CASRERLESPLHF.

This sequence joins TRBV7-2 and TRBJ2-1; 11 bases agree with TRBD2. After removal of 5 bases from V and 6 bases from J, the junction contained 18 bases not matched to a gene. Germline assignment: CDR1 SGHTA and CDR2 FQGNSA. The CDR3 is 19 residues long. The CDR3 spells CASSLPPWRSGRAGNEQFF. The CDR3 bases are TGTGCCAGCAGCCTCCCCCCATGGCGTAGCGGGAGGGCCGGCAATGAGCAGTTCTTC.